These T cell receptor beta chains were read from a single sample in a study of cytomegalovirus exposure and HLA in healthy donors. The table came from immunoSEQ multiplex PCR; TCRdb's copy has only in-frame clones and leaves some out. The sample yields roughly 140,000 clones, over 70% seen once. Sequenced sample: PBMCs. All receptors come from a man in his forties in good health and CMV-seropositive. Both conserved end residues are trimmed from each CDR3.

V: TRBV29-1; J: TRBJ1-1; CDR3: SASVTAMNTEAF
V: TRBV4-3; J: TRBJ1-1; CDR3: ASSHSRPGAGGDTEAF
V: TRBV5-1; J: TRBJ1-2; CDR3: ASNLGGNYGYT
V: TRBV10-3; J: TRBJ1-5; CDR3: AISEDGTPNQPQH
V: TRBV7-9; J: TRBJ2-7; CDR3: ASSLAVAGTYEQY
V: TRBV19; J: TRBJ1-5; CDR3: ASSKQGQGGQPQH
V: TRBV7-9; J: TRBJ2-7; CDR3: ASSAGTSAEQY
V: TRBV19; J: TRBJ1-5; CDR3: ASSMAGGNQPQH
V: TRBV7-2; J: TRBJ2-5; CDR3: ASSLDQGRQETQY
V: TRBV14; J: TRBJ2-7; CDR3: ARRTAKTYEQY
V: TRBV30; J: TRBJ1-5; CDR3: AWTTGSNQPQH
V: TRBV28; J: TRBJ2-1; CDR3: ASSSPGFDYNEQF
V: TRBV19; J: TRBJ1-1; CDR3: ASRREMNTEAF
V: TRBV28; J: TRBJ2-7; CDR3: ASSSRTGYEQY
V: TRBV18; J: TRBJ2-3; CDR3: ASSPQGFETDTQY
V: TRBV7-9; J: TRBJ2-7; CDR3: ASSPVRGGYSYEQY
V: TRBV9; J: TRBJ2-1; CDR3: ASSVSPGLATSDEQF
V: TRBV5-1; J: TRBJ1-2; CDR3: ASSSDFHNYGYT
V: TRBV6-1; J: TRBJ2-7; CDR3: ASSETGDEQY
V: TRBV7-9; J: TRBJ2-3; CDR3: ASRSWGSVSDTQY
V: TRBV7-2; J: TRBJ1-1; CDR3: ASSSRRGQMNTEAF
V: TRBV19; J: TRBJ1-5; CDR3: ASSITGGVQPQH
V: TRBV15; J: TRBJ1-2; CDR3: ATSWQGAIGYT
V: TRBV5-6; J: TRBJ2-3; CDR3: ASTMYGGVSTDTQY
V: TRBV5-6; J: TRBJ2-2; CDR3: ASSHGTWNTGELF
V: TRBV5-1; J: TRBJ1-2; CDR3: ASSAPGQSSGYT
V: TRBV2; J: TRBJ2-7; CDR3: ASNLRDSYEQY
V: TRBV10-3; J: TRBJ2-5; CDR3: AISEASGGKETQY
V: TRBV30; J: TRBJ2-7; CDR3: AWSIHYEQY
V: TRBV11-2; J: TRBJ2-7; CDR3: ASSHPTRGGLSYEQY
V: TRBV5-1; J: TRBJ2-5; CDR3: ASLSGPGQGRETQY
V: TRBV4-3; J: TRBJ2-7; CDR3: ASSQPAGVVY
V: TRBV19; J: TRBJ1-3; CDR3: ARYRGTARSGNTIY